This T cell receptor (beta chain) was identified during a study of blood T cell repertoires in COVID-19. The overall study: COVID-19 samples from acute and convalescent phases originated in the United States, Italy and Spain.

The protocol was immunoSEQ multiplex PCR, while the TCRdb copy is restricted to in-frame clones and leaves out a portion. The repertoire holds 450,000 or so clones, over 85% seen once, with 0.7% to 0.85% in the top ten. Followed over time, Seattle patients had been enrolled while infection was active. The CDR3 is made up of 13 amino acids. The ends were cut back, 6 bases at V and 5 bases at J, with 10 bases in the middle. Germline V gives CDR1 LGHDT, CDR2 YNNKEL (reference sequence). The origin of this receptor is a young man with COVID-19, enrolled during active disease. The sequencing input was peripheral blood. The chain combines TRBV3-1 (or the pseudogene TRBV3-2) with TRBJ1-4; no clear D gene. The DNA of the CDR3 is TGTGCCAGCAGTCCCCGCAGGAATGAAAAACTGTTTTTT. This codes for CASSPRRNEKLFF.